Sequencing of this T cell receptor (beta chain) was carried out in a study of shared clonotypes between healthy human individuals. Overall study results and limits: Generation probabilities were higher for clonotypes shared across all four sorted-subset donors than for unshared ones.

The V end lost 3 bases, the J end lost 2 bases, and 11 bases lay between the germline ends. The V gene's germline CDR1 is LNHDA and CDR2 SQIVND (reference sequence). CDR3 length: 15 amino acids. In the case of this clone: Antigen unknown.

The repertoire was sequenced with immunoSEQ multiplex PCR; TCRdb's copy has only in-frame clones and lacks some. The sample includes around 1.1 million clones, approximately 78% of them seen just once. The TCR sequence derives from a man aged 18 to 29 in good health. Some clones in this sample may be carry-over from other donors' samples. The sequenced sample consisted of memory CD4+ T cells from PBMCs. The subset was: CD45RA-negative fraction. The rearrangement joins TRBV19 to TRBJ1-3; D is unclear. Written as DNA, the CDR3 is TGTGCCAGTAGTATGCCCGGGTTGACTGGAAACACCATATATTTT. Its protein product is CASSMPGLTGNTIYF.